Below, one TCR beta chain is given with its context. The antigen is undetermined. The germline gives CDR1 SGHDN, CDR2 FVKESK. The CDR3 has 17 residues. V gave up 0 bases and J gave up 0 bases, with 14 bases separating them. This entry belongs to a study of CD8 T cells in Susac syndrome. Study findings and constraints: Regarding the TCR sequencing and HLA analysis, the study admitted that a relatively small number of individuals were involved.

Random hexamers served to reverse transcribe roughly 0.45 to 1 ug RNA. The authors amplified TCR beta CDR3 across 54 Vbeta and 13 Jbeta using immunoSEQ multiplex PCR. MiXCR was run by TCRdb on the immunoSEQ multiplex PCR reads, yielding one entry per CDR3 protein. The sample has 75,000 to 95,000 distinct CDR3 sequences, around 96% seen once. Sequencing of TCR beta, carried out with a high-throughput approach, was applied to CD8+ and CD4+ T cells from the blood. This chain uses TRBV14 with TRBJ1-2, with D possibly TRBD1 on 5 matching bases. The receptor was derived from a human donor with Susac syndrome. The sample was CD8+ T cells from PBMCs. CDR3 region: CASSQEGFGASNYGYTF. For the CDR3, the DNA is TGTGCCAGCAGCCAAGAAGGTTTCGGGGCCTCTAACTATGGCTACACCTTC. The full variable domain, completed using reference TRBV14 and TRBJ1-2, is EAGVTQFPSHSVIEKGQTVTLRCDPISGHDNLYWYRRVMGKEIKFLLHFVKESKQDESGMPNNRFLAERTGGTYSTLKVQPAELEDSGVYFCASSQEGFGASNYGYTFGSGTRLTVV.